This TCR beta chain was obtained from a study of identical twins. Findings and caveats of the study: Conclusions were drawn cross-sectionally by statistical analysis, without following the same donors. The more abundant beta clonotypes in cord blood had fewer insertions, and memory repertoires did not show this.

TCRdb reprocessed the 5' RACE reads via MiXCR and lists one record per CDR3 protein. The repertoire holds under 500,000 distinct CDR3 sequences, with roughly an eighth as singletons. This clonotype appeared a few times. Its antigen remains unknown. The V and J ends lost 0 bases and 6 bases respectively, with 6 bases between them. The CDR3 runs 12 residues. Per germline, CDR1 SNHLY and CDR2 FYNNEI. This same sample was also taken into another study, of yellow fever vaccine responses in identical twins.

This receptor was taken from a woman aged 18-35 years in good health. Sequenced sample: CD4+ T cells sorted from blood. The gene calls are TRBV2 and TRBJ2-7; D is unclear. CDR3 residues: CASSEAGFEQYF. In nucleotides, the CDR3 is TGTGCCAGCAGTGAAGCCGGTTTCGAGCAGTACTTC.